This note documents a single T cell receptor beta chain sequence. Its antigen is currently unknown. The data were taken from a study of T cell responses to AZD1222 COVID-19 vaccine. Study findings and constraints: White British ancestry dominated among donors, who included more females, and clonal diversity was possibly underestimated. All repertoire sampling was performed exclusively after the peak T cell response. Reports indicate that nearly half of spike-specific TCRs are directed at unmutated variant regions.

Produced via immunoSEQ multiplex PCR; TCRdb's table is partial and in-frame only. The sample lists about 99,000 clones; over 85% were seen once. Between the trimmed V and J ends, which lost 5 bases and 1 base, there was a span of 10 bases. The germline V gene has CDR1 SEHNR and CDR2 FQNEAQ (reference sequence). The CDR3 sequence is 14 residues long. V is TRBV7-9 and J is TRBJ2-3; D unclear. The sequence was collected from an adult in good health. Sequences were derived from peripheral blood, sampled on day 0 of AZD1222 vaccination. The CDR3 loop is CASSPGPGTDTQYF. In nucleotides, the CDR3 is TGTGCCAGCAGCCCCGGTCCGGGCACAGATACGCAGTATTTT.